The 28 T cell receptor beta chains below come from one sample, sequenced in a study of T cell changes during pregnancy in multiple sclerosis. Profiling relied on immunoSEQ multiplex PCR, and the TCRdb table lists in-frame clones only, not all of them. The sample includes tens of thousands of clones, over 80% seen only once; the top ten take 0.5% to 0.6%. This specimen was CD4+ T cells from peripheral blood mononuclear cells, taken in the first trimester of pregnancy. The source of these receptors is a female donor with multiple sclerosis, enrolled in a pregnancy study.

The chain recombines TRBV7-2 with TRBJ2-1; no definite D call. The V end lost 0 bases, the J end lost 10 bases, and 13 bases lay between the germline ends. The CDR3 loop spans 14 amino acids. Germline CDR1 and CDR2: SGHTA and FQGNSA. The CDR3 DNA follows: TGTGCCAGCAGCTTAGCGGTCCTGAGTAACGAGCAGTTCTTC. This codes for CASSLAVLSNEQFF.

V and J are TRBV28 and TRBJ2-2; 8 positions agree with TRBD2. J gave up 4 bases and V 11 bases, and 3 bases lay outside the gene matches. CDR1 MDHEN and CDR2 SYDVKM come from the germline V gene. The CDR3 sequence is 12 residues long. The CDR3 DNA sequence: TGTGCCTGCGGGGGGACCACCGGGGAGCTGTTTTTT. This sequence encodes CACGGTTGELFF.

The V call is TRBV5-1, the J call TRBJ1-1, with D uncertain. CDR3 length: 17 amino acids. V lost 0 bases, J lost 6 bases, and 21 bases lay in between. The germline CDR1 and CDR2 sequences are SGHRS and YFSETQ. CDR3 nucleotide sequence: TGCGCCAGCAGCTTGGCCCTGGGCCCTCAAATTGACGCTGAAGCTTTCTTT. Residues: CASSLALGPQIDAEAFF.

This chain uses TRBV7-9 with TRBJ2-7; tentative D call: TRBD1 (6 bases). Germline loops: CDR1 SEHNR, CDR2 FQNEAQ (reference sequence). The CDR3 has 15 amino acids. Trimming shortened V by 7 bases and J by 2 bases, and 18 bases separated the two germline ends. DNA for the CDR3: TGTGCCAGCACCCTGAGACAGGATGGCCCCTACGAGCAGTACTTC. It encodes CASTLRQDGPYEQYF.

The chain couples TRBV28 to TRBJ2-5, with D unresolved. The CDR3 sequence is 12 residues long. Trimming removed 10 bases at V and 5 bases at J, with 14 bases between. Germline CDR1 MDHEN, CDR2 SYDVKM. CDR3 loop: CATRSSRETQYF. The CDR3 DNA reads TGTGCCACCCGGAGCAGTCGGGAGACCCAGTACTTC.

J is TRBJ1-1 and V is TRBV30, with 9 bases lining up with TRBD1. The germline V gene encodes CDR1 GTSNPN and CDR2 SVGIG (reference sequence). The CDR3 is 13 amino acids. The junction had 3 bases not matched to a gene; V was cut back by 1 base and J by 6 bases. CDR3 in DNA: TGTGCCTGGAGTGCCCGACAGGGGGCTGAAGCTTTCTTT. Protein sequence: CAWSARQGAEAFF.

This chain's CDR3 is CASRDNPNTEAFF. The CDR3 DNA follows: TGTGCCAGCAGGGACAACCCGAACACTGAAGCTTTCTTT. The chain combines TRBV2 with TRBJ1-1; possible D gene TRBD1, 5 bases. V lost 6 bases, J lost 1 base, and 9 bases lay in between. Germline CDR1 reads SNHLY; CDR2 reads FYNNEI. The CDR3 contains 13 residues.

This clone was recorded a few times. This chain joins TRBV14 and TRBJ2-2; D is possibly TRBD1 (6 bases). V was cut by 4 bases and J by 6 bases, with 18 bases left in between. This CDR3 has 16 amino acids. CDR1 SGHDN and CDR2 FVKESK come from the germline V gene. CDR3 sequence: CASSLVAGAIAGELFF. The DNA for the CDR3 is TGTGCCAGCAGCCTAGTGGCAGGGGCAATCGCCGGGGAGCTGTTTTTT. The variable domain in full, with the rest retrieved from reference TRBV14 and TRBJ2-2, is EAGVTQFPSHSVIEKGQTVTLRCDPISGHDNLYWYRRVMGKEIKFLLHFVKESKQDESGMPNNRFLAERTGGTYSTLKVQPAELEDSGVYFCASSLVAGAIAGELFFGEGSRLTVL.

The chain links TRBV5-5 to TRBJ2-5; D remains unclear. The CDR3 covers 17 residues. Looked up from germline, CDR1 is SGHKS and CDR2 is YYEKEE (reference sequence). The V and J ends lost 0 bases and 2 bases respectively, with 17 bases between them. The CDR3 spells CASSLAYQVGRQETQYF. In nucleotides, the CDR3 is TGTGCCAGCAGCTTGGCGTACCAGGTTGGGCGTCAAGAGACCCAGTACTTC.

V usage is TRBV7-2 and J usage is TRBJ2-5, with D possibly matching TRBD2 (6 bases). Between the trimmed V and J ends, which lost 1 base and 2 bases, there was a span of 14 bases. The CDR3 is 16 amino acids. Germline CDR1 is SGHTA and CDR2 is FQGNSA. The CDR3 DNA follows: TGTGCCAGCAGCTTAGTTCGGGGACTTGCACAAGAGACCCAGTACTTC. The encoded protein is CASSLVRGLAQETQYF.

V usage is TRBV27 and J usage is TRBJ2-7, with 7 bases matching TRBD1. The CDR3 spans 14 residues. The ends lost 5 bases at V and 6 bases at J; junction bases unmatched: 10. Germline CDR1 is MNHEY and CDR2 is SMNVEV (reference sequence). The CDR3 region has the DNA TGTGCCAGCAGTCCCCGGTGGGACAGCTCCGAGCAGTACTTC. Translated, it gives CASSPRWDSSEQYF.

This clone occurred a few times. The chain uses TRBV5-5 and TRBJ1-2, with 11 bases matching TRBD1. V lost 4 bases to trimming and J lost 4 bases; unmatched junction nucleotides: 3. Germline assignment: CDR1 SGHKS and CDR2 YYEKEE (reference sequence). The CDR3 is 14 amino acids. The CDR3 sequence: CASSPGTGGYGYTF. CDR3 coding DNA: TGTGCCAGCAGCCCCGGGACAGGGGGCTATGGCTACACCTTC.

V and J are TRBV18 and TRBJ2-2, with 9 bases matching TRBD2. CDR3 length: 17 amino acids. The V gene end was trimmed by 3 bases and the J gene end by 5 bases; junction bases not matched to a gene: 10. CDR1 KGHSH and CDR2 LQKENI come from the germline V gene. The CDR3 nucleotides are TGTGCCAGCTCACCCAGAGGAGCGGGAGGCATAACCGGGGAGCTGTTTTTT. Encoded protein: CASSPRGAGGITGELFF. The variable domain in full, completed from reference TRBV18 and TRBJ2-2, reads NAGVMQNPRHLVRRRGQEARLRCSPMKGHSHVYWYRQLPEEGLKFMVYLQKENIIDESGMPKERFSAEFPKEGPSILRIQQVVRGDSAAYFCASSPRGAGGITGELFFGEGSRLTVL.

The chain links TRBV28 to TRBJ2-7, with 8 bases identical to TRBD2. The CDR3 covers 15 residues. Germline lookup yields CDR1 MDHEN and CDR2 SYDVKM. Trimming at V came to 2 bases and at J to 5 bases, leaving 8 bases not matched to a gene. The CDR3 region is CASSLPGTRIHEQYF. In nucleotides, the CDR3 is TGTGCCAGCAGTTTACCCGGGACTAGAATCCACGAGCAGTACTTC.

The chain employs TRBV14 and TRBJ1-1; TRBD1 is a possible D gene (5 bases). V was cut by 0 bases and J by 7 bases, with 9 bases left in between. The CDR3 spans 13 residues. Germline V gene sequence: CDR1 SGHDN, CDR2 FVKESK. In DNA, the CDR3 is TGTGCCAGCAGCCAAGAGCTTGACAGTGAAGCTTTCTTT. Translating gives CASSQELDSEAFF.

The rearrangement joins TRBV14 to TRBJ1-2; 8 bases fit TRBD1. V trimming: 4 bases; J trimming: 7 bases; junction bases outside the gene matches: 5. The CDR3 sequence is 13 residues long. CDR1 is SGHDN and CDR2 is FVKESK in the germline V gene. The chain's CDR3 is CASSLGQGGGYTF. DNA of the CDR3: TGTGCCAGCAGCCTTGGACAGGGAGGTGGCTACACCTTC.

V is TRBV5-6 and J is TRBJ1-5; 8 nucleotides align to TRBD1. The junction had 13 bases not matched to a gene; V was cut back by 3 bases and J by 2 bases. CDR3 length equals 18 residues. Germline V gene sequence: CDR1 SGHDT, CDR2 YYEEEE. The CDR3 coding sequence is TGTGCCAGCAGCTATCCGGACAGGGAGCCCCATGGCAATCAGCCCCAGCATTTT. As protein: CASSYPDREPHGNQPQHF.

This chain links TRBV28 with TRBJ2-5; 12 bases line up with TRBD2. J lost 3 bases, V lost 6 bases, and 2 bases had no gene match. The CDR3 sequence is 14 residues long. CDR1 and CDR2 (germline): MDHEN, SYDVKM. The CDR3 is CASRLAGGEETQYF. In nucleotides, the CDR3 is TGTGCCAGCAGACTAGCGGGAGGAGAAGAGACCCAGTACTTC.

This clone has at least ten counts. The genes are TRBV2 and TRBJ1-3; TRBD1 aligns across 7 bases. In germline, CDR1 is SNHLY, CDR2 FYNNEI. V gave up 4 bases and J gave up 3 bases; unmatched junction bases: 0. This CDR3 is built from 13 residues. The chain's CDR3 is CASSGQGGNTIYF. The CDR3 nucleotides read TGTGCCAGCAGTGGACAGGGTGGAAACACCATATATTTT.

The V gene is TRBV5-6, the J gene TRBJ2-5; TRBD2 matches 8 bases. The ends lost 4 bases at V and 4 bases at J; junction bases unmatched: 6. CDR1 and CDR2 (germline): SGHDT, YYEEEE. The CDR3 spans 14 residues. CDR3 sequence: CASSTGLAGETQYF. The CDR3 bases are TGTGCCAGCAGCACCGGACTAGCAGGAGAGACCCAGTACTTC. Full variable domain (missing parts from reference TRBV5-6 and TRBJ2-5): DAGVTQSPTHLIKTRGQQVTLRCSPKSGHDTVSWYQQALGQGPQFIFQYYEEEERQRGNFPDRFSGHQFPNYSSELNVNALLLGDSALYLCASSTGLAGETQYFGPGTRLLVL.

This clone was observed a handful of times. The chain couples TRBV7-3 to TRBJ2-5; 9 positions agree with TRBD2. Germline V gene lookup returns CDR1 SGHTA and CDR2 FQGTGA. J gave up 5 bases and V 4 bases, and 8 bases lay outside the gene matches. The length of the CDR3 is 15 residues. For the CDR3, the DNA is TGTGCCAGCAGCTCAGTCAGCGGGGGGTTCGAGACCCAGTACTTC. Its translation: CASSSVSGGFETQYF.

This clone was counted only a few times. V gene TRBV29-1 combines with J gene TRBJ2-1; D not resolved. This CDR3 has 13 amino acids. Germline CDR1 is SQVTM and CDR2 is ANQGSEA. V lost 3 bases and J 2 bases, leaving 8 bases between the germline ends. CDR3 coding DNA: TGCAGCGTTGACCAGCGAACCTACAATGAGCAGTTCTTC. Translation: CSVDQRTYNEQFF.

The rearrangement links TRBV9 to TRBJ1-1, with unresolved D. This CDR3 spans 16 amino acids. Germline CDR1 is SGDLS and CDR2 is YYNGEE. The V gene lost 0 bases and the J gene lost 4 bases, with 16 bases spanning the gap. The chain's CDR3 is CASSVDGSGGSTEAFF. The CDR3 nucleotides read TGTGCCAGCAGCGTAGATGGGAGCGGTGGGAGCACTGAAGCTTTCTTT. Full variable domain (remainder filled in from reference TRBV9 and TRBJ1-1): DSGVTQTPKHLITATGQRVTLRCSPRSGDLSVYWYQQSLDQGLQFLIQYYNGEERAKGNILERFSAQQFPDLHSELNLSSLELGDSALYFCASSVDGSGGSTEAFFGQGTRLTVV.

V gene TRBV6-5 combines with J gene TRBJ2-7; possibly TRBD1 for D (6 bases). V was pared by 4 bases and J by 4 bases, with 17 bases between. This CDR3 contains 15 residues. Germline V gene sequence: CDR1 MNHEY, CDR2 SVGAGI. The CDR3 loop reads CASSLTGTKKYEQYF. DNA for the CDR3: TGTGCCAGCAGTTTGACCGGGACAAAGAAATACGAGCAGTACTTC.

This clone was detected once. The V gene is TRBV27, the J gene TRBJ1-4, with 8 bases matching TRBD1. Germline CDR1 reads MNHEY; CDR2 reads SMNVEV (reference sequence). Trimming cost V 5 bases and J 8 bases; bases outside gene matches: 13. This CDR3 comprises 16 residues. CDR3: CASSLTRTGLDEKLFF. In DNA, the CDR3 is TGTGCCAGCAGTCTAACCCGGACAGGGTTGGACGAAAAACTGTTTTTT.

In its sample, this clone was seen a few times. The genes are TRBV10-3 and TRBJ1-1; D is possibly TRBD1 (6 bases). The germline gives CDR1 ENHRY, CDR2 SYGVKD. This CDR3 has 14 amino acids. V was trimmed by 5 bases and J by 0 bases, leaving 10 bases between them. CDR3 region: CAISQGTLNTEAFF. CDR3 bases: TGTGCCATCAGTCAGGGGACCTTGAACACTGAAGCTTTCTTT.

This clone was found once. The chain couples TRBV4-3 to TRBJ2-7, with 8 nucleotides matching TRBD1. The CDR3 is made up of 14 amino acids. Losses at the gene ends were 5 bases for V and 3 bases for J; bases not matched to a gene: 6. Germline V gene data show CDR1 as LGHNA and CDR2 as YSLEER. The CDR3 spells CASSSRTGSYEQYF. The CDR3 bases are TGCGCCAGCAGCTCCCGGACAGGGAGCTACGAGCAGTACTTC.

The CDR3 DNA reads TGTGCCAGCAGTTCTATAGCGGGAGGGCCGCATGAGCAGTTCTTC. Amino acids: CASSSIAGGPHEQFF. This sequence joins TRBV28 and TRBJ2-1, with 11 positions matching TRBD2. V was clipped by 4 bases and J by 8 bases; unmatched bases: 7. This CDR3 has 15 amino acids. CDR1 and CDR2 from the germline V gene are MDHEN and SYDVKM.